This TCR beta chain was profiled in a study of OX40 agonist ivuxolimab in advanced cancers. Study results and caveats: CD4+ T cells averaged fewer expanded clones than CD8+ T cells. By week 6 at 0.1 to 3.0 mg/kg, blood CD4+ and CD8+ T cells had expanded clonally.

Libraries were prepared by immunoSEQ multiplex PCR; TCRdb keeps only in-frame clonotypes and omits some of them. The sample yields tens of thousands of clones, about 92% seen once. Germline V lookup: CDR1 SGHNT, CDR2 YENEEA. The CDR3 totals 15 residues. The V end lost 6 bases, the J end lost 8 bases, and 22 bases lay between the germline ends. A note on this clone: Antigen specificity is unknown.

The receptor comes from an adult with an advanced solid tumor such as melanoma, head and neck, liver or kidney cancer. Sequencing was performed on CD4+ or CD8+ T cells sorted from blood, taken in a trial of the OX40 agonist ivuxolimab. The rearrangement links TRBV11-3 to TRBJ1-2; a possible D gene is TRBD1 (5 bases). The CDR3 region has the DNA TGTGCCAGCAGATGGACATTAACACCACATCGAGGCTACACCTTC. Amino acids: CASRWTLTPHRGYTF.